Reported below is one T cell receptor (beta chain). Which antigen it targets is not known. Base qualities were left out, and no much larger clone turns up one base away. Library preparation was by the immunoSEQ multiplex PCR assay. The original pipeline was this. To diagnose cytomegalovirus status from the catalog of TCR beta chain sequences, a statistical classification framework was built. TCRdb mirrors the immuneACCESS table, restricted to in-frame sequences. Some clones are absent from its copies; in checked studies, under half trace to an unresolved V gene, and the reason for the others is unknown. Clone size and the V and J calls come from that table; the DNA yielded D and trimming. The sample data list about 56,000 clones, and 89% of these were observed just once. The leading ten clones occupy roughly 15% of the sample. The CDR3 contains 14 residues, cysteine and phenylalanine counted. CDR3 DNA only is kept here, 42 bases in frame from base 1. V trim: 6 bases; J trim: 9 bases; unmatched bases: 5. As encoded in the germline V gene (reference sequence), CDR1 is MNHNY while CDR2 is SVGAGI.

This sample was included in a study of cytomegalovirus exposure and HLA in healthy donors (dated by TCRdb to 2016 to 2017). At the level of the whole study: According to a later analysis, one platform produced both the roughly 130 validation repertoires and the 620 or so repertoires of the first cohort. The study was designed to test whether signatures of past pathogen exposure could be identified by cataloging public T cell receptors. A separate validation cohort of more than 100 different subjects was used in addition to the approximately 700-subject first cohort. The study combined high-throughput TCR immunosequencing, statistical association of individual TCRs with disease status, and machine learning to predict cytomegalovirus infection status. Paper-wide results and their limitations: A few of the identified cytomegalovirus-associated TCR beta chains were confirmed in vitro to be specific for cytomegalovirus antigens. The study gave a list of roughly 150 TCR beta chains associated with cytomegalovirus. Most TCR sequences were observed very rarely across donors, whereas some public TCRs were present in many individuals. The authors suggested that the approach could potentially be extended to other disease states and immunological phenotypes. A later analysis found that TCRs clustered in the first cohort also tended to co-occur in the roughly 120 validation repertoires, with about 94% of cluster scores above 0. The validation cohort had no HLA typing available for a later analysis, so co-occurrence within that cohort was assessed over all 120 or so repertoires. In both the original and validation cohorts, the classifier was reported to diagnose cytomegalovirus status with high specificity and sensitivity.

Donors formed part of the validation cohort, which comprised about 120 subjects and was distinct from the first cohort of 690 or so subjects. The rearrangement combines TRBV6-6 with TRBJ2-1, with 13 bases in between that match TRBD2. This receptor was obtained from a woman aged 18-30 years in good health and CMV-seronegative. The sequencing input was PBMCs. The DNA sequence follows: TGTGCCAGCAGCACTAGCGGGAGGGCCGGTGAGCAGTTCTTC. Its product reads: CASSTSGRAGEQFF.